The 30 T cell receptor beta chains presented below share a single source sample, sequenced in a study of blood T cell repertoires in COVID-19. Clones were sequenced by immunoSEQ multiplex PCR, and TCRdb holds only the in-frame ones, with some missing. The top ten hold around 4% of the sample, which has about 110,000 clones, 85% seen once. The specimen was peripheral blood. All receptors come from a man aged 45 to 65 with acute or convalescent COVID-19.

The V gene is TRBV19, the J gene TRBJ2-1, with TRBD2 matching 9 bases. V dropped 3 bases and J dropped 9; count of bases not matched to a gene: 9. CDR1 LNHDA and CDR2 SQIVND come from the germline V gene (reference sequence). The CDR3 extends over 15 amino acids. This chain's CDR3 is CASSIGLAGPIEQFF. The CDR3 nucleotides are TGTGCCAGTAGTATTGGGCTAGCGGGACCGATTGAGCAGTTCTTC. The full variable domain, rest sourced from reference TRBV19 and TRBJ2-1, is DGGITQSPKYLFRKEGQNVTLSCEQNLNHDAMYWYRQDPGQGLRLIYYSQIVNDFQKGDIAEGYSVSREKKESFPLTVTSAQKNPTAFYLCASSIGLAGPIEQFFGPGTRLTVL.

This clone was seen a few times. This chain links TRBV3-1 (or the pseudogene TRBV3-2) with TRBJ1-6; D unresolved. With 0 bases removed from V and 9 bases from J, the gap between germline ends came to 18 bases. In germline, CDR1 is LGHDT, CDR2 YNNKEL (reference sequence). This CDR3 is 17 amino acids long. The CDR3 region is CASSQEAAGGWSSPLHF. CDR3 DNA sequence: TGTGCCAGCAGCCAAGAAGCGGCAGGTGGTTGGAGTTCACCCCTCCACTTT.

V is TRBV7-3 and J is TRBJ2-2, with D unresolved. V was shortened by 5 bases and J by 4 bases, with 11 bases between the two germline ends. The CDR3 length is 14 residues. Germline V gene sequence: CDR1 SGHTA, CDR2 FQGTGA. The CDR3 reads CASSPWPGTGELFF. The CDR3 DNA sequence: TGTGCCAGCAGCCCGTGGCCGGGCACCGGGGAGCTGTTTTTT. Looking up the rest from reference TRBV7-3 and TRBJ2-2 gives the full variable domain: GAGVSQTPSNKVTEKGKYVELRCDPISGHTALYWYRQSLGQGPEFLIYFQGTGAADDSGLPNDRFFAVRPEGSVSTLKIQRTERGDSAVYLCASSPWPGTGELFFGEGSRLTVL.

The rearrangement links TRBV5-1 to TRBJ2-1; tentatively, D is TRBD1 (6 bases). The CDR3 consists of 13 residues. Germline CDR1 and CDR2: SGHRS and YFSETQ. V was shortened by 5 bases and J by 9 bases, with 15 bases between the two germline ends. In DNA form, the CDR3 reads TGCGCCAGCAGATTACAACAGGGCGTTGAGCAGTTCTTC. It is translated as CASRLQQGVEQFF. Looking up the rest from reference TRBV5-1 and TRBJ2-1 gives the full variable domain: KAGVTQTPRYLIKTRGQQVTLSCSPISGHRSVSWYQQTPGQGLQFLFEYFSETQRNKGNFPGRFSGRQFSNSRSEMNVSTLELGDSALYLCASRLQQGVEQFFGPGTRLTVL.

The chain carries TRBV9 and TRBJ1-1; 9 nucleotides align to TRBD1. There are 15 residues in the CDR3. V gave up 4 bases and J gave up 1 base; unmatched junction bases: 5. The germline V gene encodes CDR1 SGDLS and CDR2 YYNGEE. CDR3 sequence (DNA): TGTGCCAGCAGCACCCGGACAGGGGAGAACACTGAAGCTTTCTTT. It yields the protein CASSTRTGENTEAFF. The variable domain in full, with the rest retrieved from reference TRBV9 and TRBJ1-1, is DSGVTQTPKHLITATGQRVTLRCSPRSGDLSVYWYQQSLDQGLQFLIQYYNGEERAKGNILERFSAQQFPDLHSELNLSSLELGDSALYFCASSTRTGENTEAFFGQGTRLTVV.

The chain has TRBV4-1 and TRBJ2-7; 10 bases are shared with TRBD2. Germline lookup yields CDR1 MGHRA and CDR2 YSYEKL. The CDR3 extends over 16 amino acids. The ends lost 1 base at V and 4 bases at J; junction bases unmatched: 7. The CDR3, as DNA: TGCGCCAGCAGCCAAGGTTCCGGACTAGCGGTTTACGAGCAGTACTTC. It yields the protein CASSQGSGLAVYEQYF.

This clone was observed a few times. V is TRBV19 and J is TRBJ1-1, with D maybe TRBD1 (5 bases). The V and J ends lost 5 bases and 7 bases respectively, with 23 bases between them. This CDR3 has 16 residues. From germline, CDR1 is LNHDA and CDR2 SQIVND (reference sequence). The CDR3 DNA sequence: TGTGCCAGTAGTCCGTCCCGGGACTCCAGTTCCCATGAAGCTTTCTTT. Translated, it gives CASSPSRDSSSHEAFF.

V gene TRBV7-9 combines with J gene TRBJ2-7, with 7 positions matching TRBD1. This CDR3 contains 13 residues. V was pared by 5 bases and J by 3 bases, with 4 bases of the junction left unmatched. Per the germline V gene, CDR1 is SEHNR and CDR2 is FQNEAQ (reference sequence). The CDR3 nucleotides are TGTGCCAGCAGCCTACAGGGGATCTACGAGCAGTACTTC. As protein: CASSLQGIYEQYF.

V gene TRBV19 combines with J gene TRBJ2-1; 8 nucleotides match TRBD1. CDR3 length: 13 amino acids. Trimming took 6 bases from V and 3 from J; bases not matched to a gene: 1. Germline CDR1 and CDR2: LNHDA and SQIVND (reference sequence). The CDR3 DNA follows: TGTGCCAGTAGGGGACAGGACTACAATGAGCAGTTCTTC. This codes for CASRGQDYNEQFF.

This clone showed up just a few times. The chain links TRBV9 to TRBJ1-2; no definite D call. Trimming left V 0 bases short and J 13 bases short, with 16 bases between. Germline CDR1 reads SGDLS; CDR2 reads YYNGEE. The CDR3 consists of 13 residues. The DNA of the CDR3 is TGTGCCAGCAGCGTAGGAGGTCCCGGATTGTGCACCTTC. This sequence encodes CASSVGGPGLCTF.

V gene TRBV28 combines with J gene TRBJ2-3; a weak D match, TRBD2 (5 bases). V was pared by 8 bases and J by 2 bases, with 14 bases between. CDR3 length: 14 residues. Germline V gives CDR1 MDHEN, CDR2 SYDVKM. The CDR3 loop reads CASQSGGTTDTQYF. The CDR3 DNA reads TGTGCCAGCCAGAGCGGAGGCACCACAGATACGCAGTATTTT.

The chain is built from TRBV19 and TRBJ2-7, with TRBD2 matching 10 bases. This CDR3 is 13 amino acids long. Germline CDR1 LNHDA, CDR2 SQIVND (reference sequence). Trimming at V came to 3 bases and at J to 5 bases, leaving 1 base not matched to a gene. The CDR3 DNA follows: TGTGCCAGTAGTATCCTAGCGGGAGACGAGCAGTACTTC. Amino acids: CASSILAGDEQYF. Variable domain in full (rest from reference TRBV19 and TRBJ2-7): DGGITQSPKYLFRKEGQNVTLSCEQNLNHDAMYWYRQDPGQGLRLIYYSQIVNDFQKGDIAEGYSVSREKKESFPLTVTSAQKNPTAFYLCASSILAGDEQYFGPGTRLTVT.

The J gene is TRBJ2-2, the V gene TRBV5-4, with D perhaps matching TRBD1 (5 bases). Germline V gives CDR1 SGHNT, CDR2 YYREEE (reference sequence). CDR3 size: 20 residues. V was shortened by 3 bases and J by 1 base, with 25 bases between the two germline ends. CDR3 sequence (DNA): TGTGCCAGCAGCTCCACCCAGGGTCAGGGCGTGACCCGGAACACCGGGGAGCTGTTTTTT. Translated: CASSSTQGQGVTRNTGELFF.

V and J are TRBV28 and TRBJ2-5; 8 nucleotides agree with TRBD2. CDR1 MDHEN and CDR2 SYDVKM come from the germline V gene. The CDR3 runs 17 residues. V lost 4 bases and J lost 1; bases outside the gene matches: 11. The chain's CDR3 is CASSSAPGRGVQETQYF. Here the CDR3 DNA reads TGTGCCAGCAGTTCCGCCCCGGGGCGGGGGGTCCAAGAGACCCAGTACTTC.

In its sample, this clone was seen a few times. CDR3 bases: TGTGCCAGCAGCTTAGAATCTTTCAATGAGCAGTTCTTC. Protein sequence: CASSLESFNEQFF. This chain joins TRBV11-3 and TRBJ2-1; the D is unclear. Looked up from germline, CDR1 is SGHNT and CDR2 is YENEEA. The CDR3 contains 13 residues. The V gene lost 0 bases and the J gene lost 6 bases, with 6 bases spanning the gap.

V usage is TRBV4-1 and J usage is TRBJ2-1; D may be TRBD2 (5 bases). Trimming took off 5 bases at V and 2 bases at J, with 16 bases between the two ends. Germline V gene data show CDR1 as MGHRA and CDR2 as YSYEKL. This CDR3 is built from 16 residues. For the CDR3, the DNA is TGCGCCAGCAGCGCCTTTGGACTCGACGCCTACAATGAGCAGTTCTTC. Its translation is CASSAFGLDAYNEQFF.

The gene calls are TRBV29-1 and TRBJ1-2; 11 bases match TRBD1. The V and J ends lost 5 bases and 4 bases, in that order; junction bases with no gene match: 6. The CDR3 is 14 amino acids. CDR1 and CDR2 (germline): SQVTM, ANQGSEA. In nucleotides, the CDR3 is TGCAGCGTTCGGACAGGGGGCGCTTCCTATGGCTACACCTTC. Translated, it gives CSVRTGGASYGYTF.

V gene TRBV27 combines with J gene TRBJ2-7; 7 bases line up with TRBD1. This CDR3 spans 15 amino acids. The germline CDR1 and CDR2 sequences are MNHEY and SMNVEV (reference sequence). With 3 bases clipped from V and 3 bases from J, the junction kept 8 bases outside the gene matches. The CDR3 here is CASSLGAGGLYEQYF. In DNA, the CDR3 is TGTGCCAGCAGTTTGGGGGCAGGGGGTCTCTACGAGCAGTACTTC.

The V call is TRBV30, the J call TRBJ1-5, with D tentatively TRBD1 (5 bases). Germline loops: CDR1 GTSNPN, CDR2 SVGIG (reference sequence). CDR3 length equals 15 residues. V lost 0 bases, J lost 2 bases, and 11 bases lay in between. Here the CDR3 reads CAWSVQGGGNQPQHF. The CDR3 DNA is TGTGCCTGGAGTGTGCAGGGTGGTGGCAATCAGCCCCAGCATTTT.

The V call is TRBV5-1, the J call TRBJ2-2; the match to TRBD1 covers 9 bases. The germline gives CDR1 SGHRS, CDR2 YFSETQ. V dropped 3 bases and J dropped 6; count of bases not matched to a gene: 12. CDR3 length: 17 amino acids. The CDR3 loop reads CASSWPNGQGRAGELFF. CDR3 DNA: TGCGCCAGCAGCTGGCCCAATGGACAGGGGAGAGCCGGGGAGCTGTTTTTT.

A word on this clone: A read error may produce the germline difference seen at one junction end. The same CDR3 also results from other DNA sequences found in this sample. The gene calls are TRBV11-2 and TRBJ2-7; 9 bases align to TRBD1. The CDR3 sequence is 13 residues long. Germline V lookup: CDR1 SGHAT, CDR2 FQNNGV. The CDR3 protein is CASSLDRGDEQYF. As DNA, the CDR3 is TGTGCCAGCAGTCTGGACAGGGGTGACGAGCAGTATTTC.

This chain links TRBV11-2 with TRBJ2-7; D is unresolved. Per germline, CDR1 SGHAT and CDR2 FQNNGV. Trimming left V 5 bases short and J 3 bases short, with 5 bases between. CDR3 length: 11 amino acids. CDR3 DNA sequence: TGTGCCAGCAGCCCCTACTACGAGCAGTACTTC. Translated, it gives CASSPYYEQYF. Full variable domain (outside the CDR3, taken from reference TRBV11-2 and TRBJ2-7): EAGVAQSPRYKIIEKRQSVAFWCNPISGHATLYWYQQILGQGPKLLIQFQNNGVVDDSQLPKDRFSAERLKGVDSTLKIQPAKLEDSAVYLCASSPYYEQYFGPGTRLTVT.

The rearrangement links TRBV25-1 to TRBJ1-1, with no clear D. The germline gives CDR1 MGHDK, CDR2 SYGVNS. The V and J ends lost 6 bases and 0 bases respectively, with 20 bases between them. The length of the CDR3 is 17 residues. The CDR3 is CASRAWSSGGMNTEAFF. The CDR3 nucleotides are TGTGCCAGCAGGGCTTGGAGTTCAGGAGGGATGAACACTGAAGCTTTCTTT.

The V gene is TRBV19, the J gene TRBJ1-3; TRBD1 might be the D (6 bases). The CDR3 runs 14 residues. Germline-derived CDR1 and CDR2 are LNHDA and SQIVND (reference sequence). The germline V and J ends were trimmed by 9 bases and 7 bases, with 19 bases remaining between them. CDR3 loop: CASRMDSRGNTIYF. Here the CDR3 DNA reads TGTGCCAGCCGGATGGACAGTCGAGGGAACACCATATATTTT.

The chain uses TRBV27 and TRBJ2-7; TRBD2 matches 7 bases. CDR1 MNHEY and CDR2 SMNVEV come from the germline V gene (reference sequence). V trimming: 7 bases; J trimming: 2 bases; junction bases outside the gene matches: 11. CDR3 length equals 15 residues. This chain's CDR3 is CASTSGREGTYEQYF. The CDR3 nucleotides are TGTGCCAGCACCTCGGGAAGGGAGGGGACCTACGAGCAGTACTTC.

The V and J genes are TRBV7-9 and TRBJ2-1, with D tentatively TRBD2 (7 bases). The V end lost 4 bases, the J end lost 8 bases, and 12 bases lay between the germline ends. Per the germline V gene, CDR1 is SEHNR and CDR2 is FQNEAQ (reference sequence). The length of the CDR3 is 13 residues. The CDR3 loop reads CASSSRGADEQFF. CDR3 DNA: TGTGCCAGCAGCTCTCGGGGGGCGGATGAGCAGTTCTTC. The full variable domain, rest sourced from reference TRBV7-9 and TRBJ2-1, is DTGVSQNPRHKITKRGQNVTFRCDPISEHNRLYWYRQTLGQGPEFLTYFQNEAQLEKSRLLSDRFSAERPKGSFSTLEIQRTEQGDSAMYLCASSSRGADEQFFGPGTRLTVL.

The chain couples TRBV28 to TRBJ2-7; the match to TRBD2 covers 9 bases. Germline values: CDR1 MDHEN, CDR2 SYDVKM. V was pared by 5 bases and J by 7 bases, with 12 bases of the junction left unmatched. CDR3 length: 15 residues. CDR3 protein: CASSLRGLAGNEQYF. DNA for the CDR3: TGTGCCAGCAGTCTCCGAGGGCTAGCGGGAAATGAGCAGTACTTC.

This clone appeared a few times. V and J are TRBV9 and TRBJ1-1; no clear D gene. CDR1 is SGDLS, CDR2 YYNGEE, per germline. The CDR3 runs 13 residues. Trimming cost V 4 bases and J 4 bases, with 11 bases left between them. CDR3 sequence reads: CASSLLGSTEAFF. The CDR3 bases are TGTGCCAGCAGCCTCCTCGGGTCCACTGAAGCTTTCTTT.

This chain connects TRBV11-2 to TRBJ2-3, with D perhaps TRBD2 (6 bases). Looked up from germline, CDR1 is SGHAT and CDR2 is FQNNGV. V was clipped by 6 bases and J by 3 bases, with 16 bases between them. The CDR3 has 15 amino acids. CDR3 sequence reads: CASSFSGDLTDTQYF. CDR3 sequence (DNA): TGTGCCAGCAGTTTTTCGGGAGACCTTACAGATACGCAGTATTTT. The full variable domain, with the rest looked up from reference TRBV11-2 and TRBJ2-3, is EAGVAQSPRYKIIEKRQSVAFWCNPISGHATLYWYQQILGQGPKLLIQFQNNGVVDDSQLPKDRFSAERLKGVDSTLKIQPAKLEDSAVYLCASSFSGDLTDTQYFGPGTRLTVL.

This chain links TRBV15 with TRBJ2-7; 9 nucleotides match TRBD1. V lost 7 bases to trimming and J lost 4 bases; unmatched junction nucleotides: 2. Germline CDR1 is LNHNV and CDR2 is YYDKDF (reference sequence). The CDR3 spans 12 residues. CDR3 nucleotides: TGTGCCACCACAGGACAGGGGTACGAGCAGTACTTC. Translation gives CATTGQGYEQYF.